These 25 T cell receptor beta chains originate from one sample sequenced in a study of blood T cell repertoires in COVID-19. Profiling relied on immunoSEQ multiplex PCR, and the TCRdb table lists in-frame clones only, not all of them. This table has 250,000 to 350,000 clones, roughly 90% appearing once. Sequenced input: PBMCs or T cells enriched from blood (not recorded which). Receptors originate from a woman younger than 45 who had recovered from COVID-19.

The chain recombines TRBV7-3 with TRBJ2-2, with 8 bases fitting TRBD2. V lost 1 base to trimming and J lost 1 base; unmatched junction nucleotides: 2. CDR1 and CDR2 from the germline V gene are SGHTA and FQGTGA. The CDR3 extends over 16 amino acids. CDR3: CASSLNAGGNTGELFF. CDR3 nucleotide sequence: TGTGCCAGCAGCTTAAATGCGGGAGGGAACACCGGGGAGCTGTTTTTT. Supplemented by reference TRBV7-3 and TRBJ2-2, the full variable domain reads GAGVSQTPSNKVTEKGKYVELRCDPISGHTALYWYRQSLGQGPEFLIYFQGTGAADDSGLPNDRFFAVRPEGSVSTLKIQRTERGDSAVYLCASSLNAGGNTGELFFGEGSRLTVL.

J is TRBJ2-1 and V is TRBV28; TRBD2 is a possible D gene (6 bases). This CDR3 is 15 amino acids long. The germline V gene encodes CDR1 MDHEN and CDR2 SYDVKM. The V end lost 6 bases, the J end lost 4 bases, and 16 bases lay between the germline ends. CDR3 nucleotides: TGTGCCAGCAGCAACCTCCTGGAGGGGTACAATGAGCAGTTCTTC. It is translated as CASSNLLEGYNEQFF.

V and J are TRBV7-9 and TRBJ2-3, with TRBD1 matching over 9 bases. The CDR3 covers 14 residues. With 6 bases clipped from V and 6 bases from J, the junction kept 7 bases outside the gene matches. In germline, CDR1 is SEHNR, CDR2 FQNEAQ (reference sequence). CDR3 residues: CASSTTGGGDTQYF. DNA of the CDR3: TGTGCCAGCAGTACCACAGGGGGCGGCGATACGCAGTATTTT.

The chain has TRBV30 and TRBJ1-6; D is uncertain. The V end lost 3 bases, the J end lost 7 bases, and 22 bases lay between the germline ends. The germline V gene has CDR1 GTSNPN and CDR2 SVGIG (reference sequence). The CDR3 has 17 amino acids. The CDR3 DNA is TGTGCCTGGAGGGAAAACTCCTATGGGCTGATAAATTCACCCCTCCACTTT. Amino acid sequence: CAWRENSYGLINSPLHF. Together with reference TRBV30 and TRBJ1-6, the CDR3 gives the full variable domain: SQTIHQWPATLVQPVGSPLSLECTVEGTSNPNLYWYRQAAGRGLQLLFYSVGIGQISSEVPQNLSASRPQDRQFILSSKKLLLSDSGFYLCAWRENSYGLINSPLHFGNGTRLTVT.

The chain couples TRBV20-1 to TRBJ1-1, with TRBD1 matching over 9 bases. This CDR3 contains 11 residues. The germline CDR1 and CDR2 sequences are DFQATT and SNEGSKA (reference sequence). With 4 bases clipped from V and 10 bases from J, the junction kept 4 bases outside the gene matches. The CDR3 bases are TGCAGTGCTACAGGACAGGGGAGAGCTTTCTTT. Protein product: CSATGQGRAFF.

As DNA, the CDR3 is TGCGCCAGCAGCGAACAGGGGAAAGGCTACACCTTC. Translation gives CASSEQGKGYTF. The V call is TRBV5-1, the J call TRBJ1-2, with 7 bases that match TRBD1. The V segment lost 4 bases and the J segment 8 bases; nucleotides outside the gene matches: 5. This CDR3 spans 12 amino acids. CDR1 and CDR2 (germline): SGHRS, YFSETQ.

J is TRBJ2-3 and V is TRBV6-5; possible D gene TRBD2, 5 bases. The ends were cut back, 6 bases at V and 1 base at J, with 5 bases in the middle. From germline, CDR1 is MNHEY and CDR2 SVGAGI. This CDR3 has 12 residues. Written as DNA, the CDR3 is TGTGCCAGCAGCGGGGGCACAGATACGCAGTATTTT. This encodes CASSGGTDTQYF.

The CDR3 sequence is CASSLEVRGETQYF. CDR3 bases: TGTGCCAGCAGCTTAGAAGTCCGGGGAGAGACCCAGTACTTC. This chain uses TRBV7-6 with TRBJ2-5; D is possibly TRBD2 (5 bases). CDR1 is SGHVS, CDR2 FNYEAQ, per germline. Trimming left V 1 base short and J 4 bases short, with 10 bases between. This CDR3 has 14 amino acids.

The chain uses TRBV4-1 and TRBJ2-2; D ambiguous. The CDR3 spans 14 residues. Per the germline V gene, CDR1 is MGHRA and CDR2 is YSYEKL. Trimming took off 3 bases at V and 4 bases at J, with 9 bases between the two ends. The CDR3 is CASSHRGFTGELFF. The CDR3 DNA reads TGCGCCAGCAGCCACCGAGGTTTCACCGGGGAGCTGTTTTTT.

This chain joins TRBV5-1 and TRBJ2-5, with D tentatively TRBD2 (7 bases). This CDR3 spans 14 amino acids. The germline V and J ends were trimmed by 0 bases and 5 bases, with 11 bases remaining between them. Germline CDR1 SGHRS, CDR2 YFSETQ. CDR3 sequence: CASSLVGGPETQYF. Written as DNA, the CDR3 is TGCGCCAGCAGCTTGGTGGGGGGGCCGGAGACCCAGTACTTC.

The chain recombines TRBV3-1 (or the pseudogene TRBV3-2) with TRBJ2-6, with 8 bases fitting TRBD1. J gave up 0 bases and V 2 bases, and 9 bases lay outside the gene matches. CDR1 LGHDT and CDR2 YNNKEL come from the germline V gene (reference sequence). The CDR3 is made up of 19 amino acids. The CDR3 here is CASSQPPRDRYSGANVLTF. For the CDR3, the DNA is TGTGCCAGCAGCCAACCGCCCAGGGACAGGTACTCTGGGGCCAACGTCCTGACTTTC.

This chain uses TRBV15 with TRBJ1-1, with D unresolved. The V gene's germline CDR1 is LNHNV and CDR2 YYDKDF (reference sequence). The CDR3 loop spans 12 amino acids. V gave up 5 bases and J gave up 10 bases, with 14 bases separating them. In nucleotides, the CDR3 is TGTGCCACCAGCGATCACCGGGGTACAGCTTTCTTT. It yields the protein CATSDHRGTAFF.

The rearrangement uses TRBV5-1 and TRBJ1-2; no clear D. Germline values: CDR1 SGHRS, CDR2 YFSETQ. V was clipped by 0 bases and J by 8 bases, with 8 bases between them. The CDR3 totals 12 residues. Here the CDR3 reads CASSLGGEGYTF. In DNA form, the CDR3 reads TGCGCCAGCAGCTTGGGCGGGGAAGGCTACACCTTC.

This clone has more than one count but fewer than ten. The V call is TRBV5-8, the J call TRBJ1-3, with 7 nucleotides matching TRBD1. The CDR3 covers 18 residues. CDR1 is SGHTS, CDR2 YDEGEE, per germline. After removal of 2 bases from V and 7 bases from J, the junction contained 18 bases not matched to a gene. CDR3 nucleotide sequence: TGTGCCAGCAGCTTATCGGGACAGAGATTGATCAGTTGGAACACCATATATTTT. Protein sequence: CASSLSGQRLISWNTIYF. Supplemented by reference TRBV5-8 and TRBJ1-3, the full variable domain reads EAGVTQSPTHLIKTRGQQATLRCSPISGHTSVYWYQQALGLGLQFLLWYDEGEERNRGNFPPRFSGRQFPNYSSELNVNALELEDSALYLCASSLSGQRLISWNTIYFGEGSWLTVV.

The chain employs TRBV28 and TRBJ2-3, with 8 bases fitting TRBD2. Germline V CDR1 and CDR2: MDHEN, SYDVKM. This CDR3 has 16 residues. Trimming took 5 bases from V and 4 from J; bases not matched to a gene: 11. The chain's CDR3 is CASSKTSGVGSDTQYF. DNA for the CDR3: TGTGCCAGCAGTAAAACTAGCGGAGTTGGTTCAGATACGCAGTATTTT.

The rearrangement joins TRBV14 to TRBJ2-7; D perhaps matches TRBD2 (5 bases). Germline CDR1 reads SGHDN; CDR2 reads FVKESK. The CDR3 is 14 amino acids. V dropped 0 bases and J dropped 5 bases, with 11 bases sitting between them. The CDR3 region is CASSQDLTGNEQYF. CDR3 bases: TGTGCCAGCAGCCAAGATCTCACGGGAAACGAGCAGTACTTC.

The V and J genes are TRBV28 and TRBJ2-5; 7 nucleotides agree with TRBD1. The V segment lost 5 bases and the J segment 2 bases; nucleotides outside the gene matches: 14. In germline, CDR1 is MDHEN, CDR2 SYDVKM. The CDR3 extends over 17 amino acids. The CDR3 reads CASSEWGTAGFQETQYF. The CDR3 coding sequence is TGTGCCAGCAGTGAGTGGGGGACAGCCGGATTTCAAGAGACCCAGTACTTC.

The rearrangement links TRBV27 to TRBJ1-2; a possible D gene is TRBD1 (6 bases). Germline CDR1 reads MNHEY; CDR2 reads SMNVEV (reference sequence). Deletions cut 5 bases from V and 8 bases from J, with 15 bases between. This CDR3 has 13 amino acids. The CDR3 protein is CASSITGFGGYTF. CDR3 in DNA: TGTGCCAGCAGTATCACAGGGTTTGGGGGCTACACCTTC.

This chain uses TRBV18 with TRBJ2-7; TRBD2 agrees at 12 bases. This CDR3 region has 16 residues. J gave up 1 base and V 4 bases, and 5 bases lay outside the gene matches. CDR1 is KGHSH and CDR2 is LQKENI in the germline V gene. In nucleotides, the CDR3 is TGTGCCAGCTCACGGACTAGCGGGATGGATTCCTACGAGCAGTACTTC. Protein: CASSRTSGMDSYEQYF.

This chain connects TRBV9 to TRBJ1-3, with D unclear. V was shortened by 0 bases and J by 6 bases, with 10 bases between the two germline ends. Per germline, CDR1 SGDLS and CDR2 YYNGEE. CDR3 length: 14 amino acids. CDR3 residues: CASSVDSSTNTIYF. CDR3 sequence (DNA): TGTGCCAGCAGCGTAGACAGTTCTACAAACACCATATATTTT.

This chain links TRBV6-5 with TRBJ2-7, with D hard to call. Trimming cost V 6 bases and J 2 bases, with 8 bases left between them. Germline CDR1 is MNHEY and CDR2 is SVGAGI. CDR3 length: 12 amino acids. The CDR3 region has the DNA TGTGCCAGCAGCCGAAACACCTACGAGCAGTACTTC. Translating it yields CASSRNTYEQYF.

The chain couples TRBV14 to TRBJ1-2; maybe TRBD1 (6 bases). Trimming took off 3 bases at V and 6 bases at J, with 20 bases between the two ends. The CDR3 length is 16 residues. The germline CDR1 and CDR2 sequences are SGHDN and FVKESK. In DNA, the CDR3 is TGTGCCAGCAGCCAGTTTGGGACACTCGATCGGGATGGCTACACCTTC. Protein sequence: CASSQFGTLDRDGYTF.

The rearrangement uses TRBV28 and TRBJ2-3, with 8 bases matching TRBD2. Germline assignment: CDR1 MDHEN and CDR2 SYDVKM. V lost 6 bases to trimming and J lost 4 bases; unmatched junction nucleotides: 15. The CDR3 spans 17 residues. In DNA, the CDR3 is TGTGCCAGCAGCTTAAGGATGACGGGACTAGTATCAGATACGCAGTATTTT. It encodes CASSLRMTGLVSDTQYF.

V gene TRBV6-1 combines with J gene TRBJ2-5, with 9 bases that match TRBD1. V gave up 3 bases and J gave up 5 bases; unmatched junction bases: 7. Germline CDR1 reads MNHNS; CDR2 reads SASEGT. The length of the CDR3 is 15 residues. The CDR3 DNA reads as TGTGCCAGCAGTGACGACCGGGACAGGGACGAGACCCAGTACTTC. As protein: CASSDDRDRDETQYF.

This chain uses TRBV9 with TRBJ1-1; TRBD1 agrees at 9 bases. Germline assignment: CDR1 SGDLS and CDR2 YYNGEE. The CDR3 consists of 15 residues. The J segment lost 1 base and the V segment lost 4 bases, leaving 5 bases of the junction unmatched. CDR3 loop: CASSMGQGANTEAFF. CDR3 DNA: TGTGCCAGCAGCATGGGACAGGGAGCGAACACTGAAGCTTTCTTT.